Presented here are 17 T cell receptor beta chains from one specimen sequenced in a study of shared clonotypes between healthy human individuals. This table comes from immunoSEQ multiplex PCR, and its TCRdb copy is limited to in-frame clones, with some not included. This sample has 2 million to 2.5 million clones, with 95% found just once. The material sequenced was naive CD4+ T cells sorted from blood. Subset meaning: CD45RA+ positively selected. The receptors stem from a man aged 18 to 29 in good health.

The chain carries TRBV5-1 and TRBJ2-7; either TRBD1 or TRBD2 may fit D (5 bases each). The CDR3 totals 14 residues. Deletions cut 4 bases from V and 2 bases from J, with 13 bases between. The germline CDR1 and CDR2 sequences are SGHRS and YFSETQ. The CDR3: CASSLSGTTYEQYF. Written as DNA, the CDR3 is TGCGCCAGCAGCCTTTCCGGGACGACCTACGAGCAGTACTTC.

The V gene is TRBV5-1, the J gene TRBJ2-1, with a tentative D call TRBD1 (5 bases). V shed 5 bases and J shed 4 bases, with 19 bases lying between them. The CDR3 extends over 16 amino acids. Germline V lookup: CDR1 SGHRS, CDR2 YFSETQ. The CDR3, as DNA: TGCGCCAGCAGTTCCTGGGGCGATCCTGGTTACAATGAGCAGTTCTTC. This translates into CASSSWGDPGYNEQFF. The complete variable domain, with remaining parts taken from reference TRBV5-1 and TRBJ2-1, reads KAGVTQTPRYLIKTRGQQVTLSCSPISGHRSVSWYQQTPGQGLQFLFEYFSETQRNKGNFPGRFSGRQFSNSRSEMNVSTLELGDSALYLCASSSWGDPGYNEQFFGPGTRLTVL.

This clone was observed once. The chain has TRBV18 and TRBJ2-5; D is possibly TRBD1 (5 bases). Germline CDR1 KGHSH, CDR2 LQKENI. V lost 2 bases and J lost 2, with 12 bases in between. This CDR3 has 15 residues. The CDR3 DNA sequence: TGTGCCAGCTCACCAAGGTGGGGCCGTCAAGAGACCCAGTACTTC. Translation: CASSPRWGRQETQYF.

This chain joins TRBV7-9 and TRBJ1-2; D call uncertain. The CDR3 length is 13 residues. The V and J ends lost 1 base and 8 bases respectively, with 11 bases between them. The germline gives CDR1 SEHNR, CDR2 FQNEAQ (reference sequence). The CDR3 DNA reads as TGTGCCAGCAGCTTAGACGGAGGACTCGGCTACACCTTC. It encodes CASSLDGGLGYTF.

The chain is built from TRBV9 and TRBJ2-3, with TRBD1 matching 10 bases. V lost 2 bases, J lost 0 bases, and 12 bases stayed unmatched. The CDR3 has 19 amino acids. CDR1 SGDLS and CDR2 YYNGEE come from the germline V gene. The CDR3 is CASSVSTGTGEGSTDTQYF. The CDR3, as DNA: TGTGCCAGCAGCGTCAGCACCGGGACAGGGGAAGGAAGCACAGATACGCAGTATTTT.

The CDR3 loop reads CASSLSGQGVNEQYF. Written as DNA, the CDR3 is TGTGCCAGCAGCTTGAGTGGACAGGGAGTTAACGAGCAGTACTTC. The J gene is TRBJ2-7, the V gene TRBV5-4; 8 nucleotides match TRBD1. Germline assignment: CDR1 SGHNT and CDR2 YYREEE (reference sequence). This CDR3 is 15 amino acids long. Losses at the gene ends were 1 base for V and 5 bases for J; bases not matched to a gene: 8.

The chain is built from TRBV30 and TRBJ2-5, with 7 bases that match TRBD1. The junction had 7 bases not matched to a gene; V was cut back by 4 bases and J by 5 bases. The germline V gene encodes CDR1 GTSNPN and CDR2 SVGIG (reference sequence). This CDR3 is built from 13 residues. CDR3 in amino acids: CAWKYRGRETQYF. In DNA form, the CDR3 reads TGTGCCTGGAAGTACAGGGGACGGGAGACCCAGTACTTC.

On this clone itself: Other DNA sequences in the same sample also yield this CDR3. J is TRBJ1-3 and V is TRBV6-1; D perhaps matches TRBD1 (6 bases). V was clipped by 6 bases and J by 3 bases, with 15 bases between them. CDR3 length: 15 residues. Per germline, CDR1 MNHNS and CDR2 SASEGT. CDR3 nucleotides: TGTGCCAGCAGCCCGCGGGGGGCGGGTGGAAACACCATATATTTT. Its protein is CASSPRGAGGNTIYF.

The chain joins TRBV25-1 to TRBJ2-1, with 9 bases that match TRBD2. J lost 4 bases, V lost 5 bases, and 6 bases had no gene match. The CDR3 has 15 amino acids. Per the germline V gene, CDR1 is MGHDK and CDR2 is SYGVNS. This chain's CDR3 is CASSSGGGAYNEQFF. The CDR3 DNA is TGTGCCAGCAGTTCGGGCGGGGGGGCTTACAATGAGCAGTTCTTC.

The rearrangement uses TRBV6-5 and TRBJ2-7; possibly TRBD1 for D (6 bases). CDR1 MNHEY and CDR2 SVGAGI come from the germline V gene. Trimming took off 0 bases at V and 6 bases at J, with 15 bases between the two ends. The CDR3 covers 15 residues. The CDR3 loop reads CASSYSIQGWGEQYF. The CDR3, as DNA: TGTGCCAGCAGTTACTCGATACAGGGTTGGGGCGAGCAGTACTTC.

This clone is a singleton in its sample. The CDR3 loop is CASSPGQGAYETQYF. CDR3 DNA: TGCGCCAGCAGCCCTGGACAGGGGGCGTATGAGACCCAGTACTTC. This chain links TRBV5-1 with TRBJ2-5, with 11 bases matching TRBD1. CDR1 SGHRS and CDR2 YFSETQ come from the germline V gene. Germline trimming cut 4 bases from V and 5 bases from J; bases unmatched to any gene: 7. The CDR3 has 15 amino acids.

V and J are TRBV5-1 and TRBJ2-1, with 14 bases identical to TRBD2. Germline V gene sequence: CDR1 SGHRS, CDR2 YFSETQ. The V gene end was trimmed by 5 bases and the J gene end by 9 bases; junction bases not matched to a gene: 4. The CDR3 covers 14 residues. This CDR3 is CASSPGTSGGEQFF. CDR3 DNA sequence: TGCGCCAGCAGTCCTGGGACTAGCGGGGGTGAGCAGTTCTTC.

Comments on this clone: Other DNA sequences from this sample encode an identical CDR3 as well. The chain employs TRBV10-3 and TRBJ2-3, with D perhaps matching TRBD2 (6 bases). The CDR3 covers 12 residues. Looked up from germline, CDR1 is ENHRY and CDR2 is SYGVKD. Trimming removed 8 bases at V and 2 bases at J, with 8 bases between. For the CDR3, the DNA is TGTGCCATCCGGGGGAACACAGATACGCAGTATTTT. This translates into CAIRGNTDTQYF.

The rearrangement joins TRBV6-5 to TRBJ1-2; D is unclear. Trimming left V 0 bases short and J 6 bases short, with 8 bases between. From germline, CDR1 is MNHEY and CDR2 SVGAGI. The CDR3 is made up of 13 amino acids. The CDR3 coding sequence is TGTGCCAGCAGTTACTCAGGGAAGGATGGCTACACCTTC. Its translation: CASSYSGKDGYTF.

CDR3 protein: CASEKGGTNEKLFF. Written as DNA, the CDR3 is TGTGCCAGCGAAAAGGGGGGGACTAATGAAAAACTGTTTTTT. This chain uses TRBV28 with TRBJ1-4, with a weak D call TRBD1 (6 bases). CDR3 length: 14 amino acids. CDR1 is MDHEN and CDR2 is SYDVKM in the germline V gene. V was clipped by 8 bases and J by 2 bases, with 12 bases between them.

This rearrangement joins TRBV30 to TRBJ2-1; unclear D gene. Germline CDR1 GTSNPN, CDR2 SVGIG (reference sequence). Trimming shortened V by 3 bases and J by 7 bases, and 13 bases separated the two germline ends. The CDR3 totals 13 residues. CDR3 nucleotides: TGTGCCTGGAGGGTATTGCGCGTAAATGAGCAGTTCTTC. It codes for CAWRVLRVNEQFF.

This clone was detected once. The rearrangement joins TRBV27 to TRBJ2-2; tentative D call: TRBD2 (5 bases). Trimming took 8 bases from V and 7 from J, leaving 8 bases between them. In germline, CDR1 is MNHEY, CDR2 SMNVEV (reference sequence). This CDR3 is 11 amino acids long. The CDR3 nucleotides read TGTGCCAGCCGTCGGGGCGGGGAGCTGTTTTTT. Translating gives CASRRGGELFF.